The sample holds a few counts of the clone carrying this TCR beta chain. Its cognate antigen is unknown. The V gene's germline CDR1 is SGHAT and CDR2 FQNNGV. The CDR3 has 15 amino acids. Trimming left V 1 base short and J 0 bases short, with 7 bases between. Three rounds of nested PCR, following a modified ARM-PCR protocol, produced the TCRbeta library. TCRdb used MiXCR to reprocess the multiplex PCR reads, holding one entry per CDR3 protein. Altogether 75,000 to 95,000 distinct CDR3 sequences are present, 76% being singletons, with the ten largest covering 21%. This record comes from a study of tumor and adjacent non-tumor tissue in lung cancer. Across the study: Aged about 31 to 85 years, patients included 10 men and 5 women with stage I to III disease. Study results and caveats: Tumor repertoires had a smaller top 100 clone share than normal lung.

RNA was extracted from bulk tissue without any cell sorting. Distant lung tissue was collected more than 3 cm away from the tumor edge. Donors were chemotherapy-naive, newly diagnosed lung cancer surgical patients in China, August–late 2014. The source material was distant non-tumor lung tissue. This TCR came from a woman between 50 and 59 years old with non-small cell lung cancer. The chain is built from TRBV11-2 and TRBJ2-1; no definite D call. The CDR3 region is CASSLGLSSYNEQFF. In nucleotides, the CDR3 is TGTGCCAGCAGCTTAGGACTTTCCTCCTACAATGAGCAGTTCTTC.